This T cell receptor (beta chain) stems from a study of T cells in pancreatic ductal adenocarcinoma. Broader study findings: No significant tumor-blood clonality difference; means were about 0.11 and 0.072.

Surgery without prior neoadjuvant therapy was the treatment of the selected pancreatic ductal adenocarcinoma patients. TCRdb's copy holds only in-frame clones and misses some; the assay was immunoSEQ multiplex PCR. Of over 100,000 clones listed, about 95% were seen once; the top ten hold around 3.2%. Germline V gene sequence: CDR1 MNHEY, CDR2 SVGAGI. Trimming pared 5 bases from V and 4 bases from J, leaving 14 bases between. The CDR3 is 14 residues long. This clone showed up just once. The antigen is unknown. This sequence joins TRBV6-5 and TRBJ1-2, with a tentative D call TRBD1 (6 bases). Sequences were obtained from PBMCs. The sequence derives from a human donor with pancreatic ductal adenocarcinoma. CDR3 bases: TGTGCCAGCAGTCTGGGGGGGGCATTCTATGGCTACACCTTC. This sequence encodes CASSLGGAFYGYTF.